Following are 13 T cell receptor beta chains from one sample sequenced in a study of T cell responses to AZD1222 COVID-19 vaccine. Sequencing was performed with immunoSEQ multiplex PCR; in TCRdb, only in-frame clones are kept and a portion is missing. The table lists around 110,000 clones, around 90% of them singletons. Sequenced material: peripheral blood, taken 28 days after the second AZD1222 dose. All receptors come from an adult who received the AZD1222 COVID-19 vaccine.

A few counts support this clone. The chain uses TRBV7-3 and TRBJ1-1, with D perhaps matching TRBD1 (6 bases). The germline CDR1 and CDR2 sequences are SGHTA and FQGTGA. V lost 5 bases to trimming and J lost 7 bases, with 11 bases between them. The CDR3 length is 12 residues. For the CDR3, the DNA is TGTGCCAGCAGCCCACAGGGTGGTGAAGCTTTCTTT. Protein sequence: CASSPQGGEAFF.

The chain is built from TRBV7-3 and TRBJ1-1, with 7 bases fitting TRBD1. The CDR3 totals 16 residues. The V and J ends lost 1 base and 5 bases, in that order; junction bases with no gene match: 10. In germline, CDR1 is SGHTA, CDR2 FQGTGA. The CDR3 DNA reads as TGTGCCAGCAGCTTAAGCGGGGCAGGGGGGCGGACTGAAGCTTTCTTT. It codes for CASSLSGAGGRTEAFF. The complete variable domain, with remaining parts taken from reference TRBV7-3 and TRBJ1-1, reads GAGVSQTPSNKVTEKGKYVELRCDPISGHTALYWYRQSLGQGPEFLIYFQGTGAADDSGLPNDRFFAVRPEGSVSTLKIQRTERGDSAVYLCASSLSGAGGRTEAFFGQGTRLTVV.

The chain combines TRBV7-9 with TRBJ2-6; a weak D match, TRBD1 (6 bases). V lost 3 bases, J lost 1 base, and 10 bases lay in between. The germline gives CDR1 SEHNR, CDR2 FQNEAQ (reference sequence). The CDR3 is made up of 16 amino acids. The CDR3 spells CASSLPRGSGANVLTF. The CDR3 DNA reads as TGTGCCAGCAGCTTGCCCAGGGGTTCTGGGGCCAACGTCCTGACTTTC.

The chain employs TRBV19 and TRBJ1-5; 10 bases fit TRBD1. Germline V lookup: CDR1 LNHDA, CDR2 SQIVND (reference sequence). V shed 6 bases and J 6 bases; nucleotides not matched to a gene: 11. The CDR3 length is 16 residues. The CDR3 nucleotides read TGTGCCAGTAGCGTCCGACAGGGGGCGCGGGGTCAGCCCCAGCATTTT. Protein: CASSVRQGARGQPQHF.

The V call is TRBV6-1, the J call TRBJ1-3; weak D call: TRBD1 (5 bases). This CDR3 contains 16 residues. Trimming took 3 bases from V and 0 from J, leaving 12 bases between them. Germline CDR1 is MNHNS and CDR2 is SASEGT. CDR3 sequence reads: CASSDYGGYSGNTIYF. In nucleotides, the CDR3 is TGTGCCAGCAGTGATTACGGGGGATACTCTGGAAACACCATATATTTT.

This clone was observed a few times. DNA for the CDR3: TGTGCCAGCAGTGGTGTACGACTAGCGGGGGGGCCGAGTGAGCAGTTCTTC. It encodes CASSGVRLAGGPSEQFF. V usage is TRBV2 and J usage is TRBJ2-1, with 14 bases identical to TRBD2. The CDR3 is made up of 17 amino acids. The ends lost 4 bases at V and 9 bases at J; junction bases unmatched: 11. Germline values: CDR1 SNHLY, CDR2 FYNNEI.

The V call is TRBV6-2 or TRBV6-3, the J call TRBJ1-5, with a weak D call TRBD1 (6 bases). V was shortened by 2 bases and J by 6 bases, with 11 bases between the two germline ends. Germline CDR1 reads MNHEY; CDR2 reads SVGEGT. This CDR3 is 14 amino acids long. CDR3 in DNA: TGTGCCAGCAGTTACGAACAGGGAGGTCAGCCCCAGCATTTT. It specifies CASSYEQGGQPQHF.

In its sample, this clone was seen once. The gene calls are TRBV6-5 and TRBJ2-3; 8 nucleotides align to TRBD2. The V gene's germline CDR1 is MNHEY and CDR2 SVGAGI. V gave up 7 bases and J gave up 2 bases; unmatched junction bases: 8. The CDR3 runs 15 residues. CDR3 region: CASNTAGGHTDTQYF. CDR3 DNA sequence: TGTGCCAGCAACACGGCGGGGGGTCACACAGATACGCAGTATTTT.

This clone was found once. One end of the junction is discordant with germline, which a read error may explain. CDR3 sequence: CASSFGTGGRDF. CDR3 DNA sequence: TGTGCCAGCAGTTTTGGGACAGGGGGCAGGGACTTC. The V gene is TRBV28, the J gene TRBJ2-7; 12 nucleotides align to TRBD1. CDR1 and CDR2 from the germline V gene are MDHEN and SYDVKM. The CDR3 has 12 amino acids.

This chain connects TRBV5-4 to TRBJ1-2, with no clear D. This CDR3 spans 13 amino acids. Germline loops: CDR1 SGHNT, CDR2 YYREEE (reference sequence). The V gene lost 6 bases and the J gene lost 0 bases, with 9 bases spanning the gap. The CDR3 region is CASNIRANYGYTF. The CDR3 DNA is TGTGCCAGCAACATACGAGCTAACTATGGCTACACCTTC.

The V gene is TRBV19, the J gene TRBJ2-2, with 8 bases aligning to TRBD1. This CDR3 is built from 16 residues. Germline V gives CDR1 LNHDA, CDR2 SQIVND (reference sequence). J gave up 7 bases and V 7 bases, and 14 bases lay outside the gene matches. CDR3 sequence (DNA): TGTGCCAGTAAAGAATATCGGACAGGGTGGAGCGGGGAGCTGTTTTTT. It is translated as CASKEYRTGWSGELFF. The complete variable domain, with remaining parts taken from reference TRBV19 and TRBJ2-2, reads DGGITQSPKYLFRKEGQNVTLSCEQNLNHDAMYWYRQDPGQGLRLIYYSQIVNDFQKGDIAEGYSVSREKKESFPLTVTSAQKNPTAFYLCASKEYRTGWSGELFFGEGSRLTVL.

This chain uses TRBV5-1 with TRBJ1-1, with D possibly TRBD1 on 6 matching bases. Per the germline V gene, CDR1 is SGHRS and CDR2 is YFSETQ. This CDR3 spans 14 amino acids. Trimming took 4 bases from V and 6 from J, leaving 16 bases between them. The CDR3 sequence: CASSLGGGVAEAFF. The CDR3, as DNA: TGCGCCAGCAGCCTAGGAGGGGGGGTGGCTGAAGCTTTCTTT. The variable domain in full, completed from reference TRBV5-1 and TRBJ1-1, reads KAGVTQTPRYLIKTRGQQVTLSCSPISGHRSVSWYQQTPGQGLQFLFEYFSETQRNKGNFPGRFSGRQFSNSRSEMNVSTLELGDSALYLCASSLGGGVAEAFFGQGTRLTVV.

The CDR3 sequence: CASMVGGRVNQPQHF. The CDR3 DNA sequence: TGTGCCAGTATGGTTGGGGGGAGGGTCAATCAGCCCCAGCATTTT. The gene calls are TRBV19 and TRBJ1-5, with D possibly TRBD1 on 5 matching bases. Germline values: CDR1 LNHDA, CDR2 SQIVND (reference sequence). The CDR3 has 15 amino acids. V dropped 7 bases and J dropped 3 bases, with 16 bases sitting between them.